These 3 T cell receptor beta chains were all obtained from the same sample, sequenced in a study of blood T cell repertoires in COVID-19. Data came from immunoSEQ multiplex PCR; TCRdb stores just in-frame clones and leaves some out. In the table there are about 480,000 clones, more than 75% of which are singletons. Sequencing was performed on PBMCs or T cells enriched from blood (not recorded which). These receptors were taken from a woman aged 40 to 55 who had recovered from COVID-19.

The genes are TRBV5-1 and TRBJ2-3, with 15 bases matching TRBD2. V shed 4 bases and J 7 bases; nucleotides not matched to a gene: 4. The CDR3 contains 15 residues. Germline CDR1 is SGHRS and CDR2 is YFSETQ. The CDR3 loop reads CASSTGTSGRNTQYF. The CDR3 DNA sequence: TGCGCCAGCAGCACCGGGACTAGCGGGAGGAATACGCAGTATTTT.

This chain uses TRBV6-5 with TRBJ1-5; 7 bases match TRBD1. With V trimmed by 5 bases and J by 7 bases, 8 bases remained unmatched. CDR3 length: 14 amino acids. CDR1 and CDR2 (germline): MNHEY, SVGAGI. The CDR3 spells CASSLQGPGQPQHF. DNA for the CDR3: TGTGCCAGCAGTCTACAGGGGCCTGGGCAGCCCCAGCATTTT.

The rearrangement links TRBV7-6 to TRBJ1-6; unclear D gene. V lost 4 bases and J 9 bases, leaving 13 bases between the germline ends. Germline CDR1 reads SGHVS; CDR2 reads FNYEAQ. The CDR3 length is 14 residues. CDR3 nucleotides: TGTGCCAGCAGCTCCCACACGGAGAGTTCACCCCTCCACTTT. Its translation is CASSSHTESSPLHF.